These 6 T cell receptor beta chains share one sample of origin, sequenced in a study of beta chain features in type 1 diabetes. Notes on the study in general: TCRB CDR3s were moderately but significantly shorter in Type 1 diabetes patients in all four CD4+ subsets.

Isolated RNA was reverse transcribed in full, so expressed TCRB transcripts were sequenced. The protocol was immunoSEQ multiplex PCR, while the TCRdb copy is restricted to in-frame clones and leaves out a portion. Here the sample spans about 260,000 clones, around 25% being singletons. The antigens of these receptors remain unknown. The sequenced material came from naive CD4+ T cells from blood. These receptors all come from a woman in her 30s with type 1 diabetes.

This sequence joins TRBV7-2 and TRBJ1-2, with 7 positions matching TRBD1. The CDR3 consists of 14 residues. The junction had 8 bases not matched to a gene; V was cut back by 2 bases and J by 8 bases. Germline values: CDR1 SGHTA, CDR2 FQGNSA. The CDR3 DNA sequence: TGTGCCAGCAGCTTAAGCAGAGGGGGCGAAGGCTACACCTTC. It specifies CASSLSRGGEGYTF. Full variable domain (missing parts from reference TRBV7-2 and TRBJ1-2): GAGVSQSPSNKVTEKGKDVELRCDPISGHTALYWYRQSLGQGLEFLIYFQGNSAPDKSGLPSDRFSAERTGGSVSTLTIQRTQQEDSAVYLCASSLSRGGEGYTFGSGTRLTVV.

The V and J genes are TRBV7-9 and TRBJ1-4, with 7 bases identical to TRBD1. The ends lost 5 bases at V and 6 bases at J; junction bases unmatched: 6. The CDR3 sequence is 14 residues long. Germline V gene data show CDR1 as SEHNR and CDR2 as FQNEAQ (reference sequence). The CDR3 nucleotides read TGTGCCAGCAGCCCATATGACAGGGATGAAAAACTGTTTTTT. This gives the protein CASSPYDRDEKLFF. The full variable domain, in which reference TRBV7-9 and TRBJ1-4 provide the parts outside the CDR3, is DTGVSQNPRHKITKRGQNVTFRCDPISEHNRLYWYRQTLGQGPEFLTYFQNEAQLEKSRLLSDRFSAERPKGSFSTLEIQRTEQGDSAMYLCASSPYDRDEKLFFGSGTQLSVL.

The chain uses TRBV4-1 and TRBJ2-7, with D tentatively TRBD2 (6 bases). With 1 base removed from V and 4 bases from J, the gap between germline ends came to 17 bases. Germline V lookup: CDR1 MGHRA, CDR2 YSYEKL. CDR3 length: 16 residues. This CDR3 reads CASSQGRFGSTYEQYF. The CDR3 DNA follows: TGCGCCAGCAGCCAAGGAAGGTTCGGGAGTACGTACGAGCAGTACTTC.

This sequence joins TRBV2 and TRBJ2-5; the D is unclear. CDR3 length: 14 residues. Trimming left V 6 bases short and J 1 base short, with 12 bases between. Germline V gene lookup returns CDR1 SNHLY and CDR2 FYNNEI. The DNA for the CDR3 is TGTGCCAGCAGATTGCGGTATATCCAAGAGACCCAGTACTTC. It codes for CASRLRYIQETQYF.

V usage is TRBV18 and J usage is TRBJ1-1; D perhaps matches TRBD1 (5 bases). From germline, CDR1 is KGHSH and CDR2 LQKENI. The CDR3 is 13 residues long. The ends were cut back, 5 bases at V and 4 bases at J, with 11 bases in the middle. The CDR3, as DNA: TGTGCCAGCTCATCCGACAGCAGCACTGAAGCTTTCTTT. Translating it yields CASSSDSSTEAFF.

This sequence joins TRBV4-1 and TRBJ2-1, with 10 bases that match TRBD2. Germline trimming cut 4 bases from V and 2 bases from J; bases unmatched to any gene: 5. This CDR3 contains 16 residues. Germline lookup yields CDR1 MGHRA and CDR2 YSYEKL. The CDR3 DNA is TGCGCCAGCAGCCCGCTGGGACTAGCGCCCTACAATGAGCAGTTCTTC. Translating gives CASSPLGLAPYNEQFF.